This T cell receptor (beta chain) came from a study of T cell changes during pregnancy in multiple sclerosis. CDR3 length equals 16 residues. The ends lost 3 bases at V and 0 bases at J; junction bases unmatched: 5. The germline gives CDR1 SGHDT, CDR2 YYEEEE. TCRdb's copy holds only in-frame clones and misses some; the assay was immunoSEQ multiplex PCR. The table has tens of thousands of clones, approximately 92% seen once; the top ten hold over 1.5%. The sequences come from peripheral blood, collected in the first trimester of pregnancy. The chain links TRBV5-6 to TRBJ2-2, with 7 bases identical to TRBD1. This TCR derives from a female donor with multiple sclerosis, enrolled in a pregnancy study. CDR3 in DNA: TGTGCCAGCAGCTACTCACAGGGGACGAACACCGGGGAGCTGTTTTTT. It is translated as CASSYSQGTNTGELFF. Full variable domain (rest looked up from reference TRBV5-6 and TRBJ2-2): DAGVTQSPTHLIKTRGQQVTLRCSPKSGHDTVSWYQQALGQGPQFIFQYYEEEERQRGNFPDRFSGHQFPNYSSELNVNALLLGDSALYLCASSYSQGTNTGELFFGEGSRLTVL.